These 21 T cell receptor beta chains were sequenced from one sample in a study of radiotherapy plus CTLA-4 blockade in lung cancer. The protocol was immunoSEQ multiplex PCR, while the TCRdb copy is restricted to in-frame clones and leaves out a portion. Found here are 62,000 or so clones, around three quarters of them singletons; the top ten hold about 9.1%. This specimen consisted of peripheral blood, obtained from a patient treated with radiotherapy plus ipilimumab. The origin of the receptors is a human donor with non-small cell lung cancer who had a complete response to radiotherapy plus ipilimumab.

Regarding this clone: Other DNA sequences from this sample encode an identical CDR3 as well. The V call is TRBV11-3, the J call TRBJ2-1, with 7 positions matching TRBD2. The ends lost 3 bases at V and 2 bases at J; junction bases unmatched: 7. The CDR3 has 16 residues. Germline values: CDR1 SGHNT, CDR2 YENEEA. CDR3 coding DNA: TGTGCCAGCAGCTTGGAGTCCCTAGCGGCCTACAATGAGCAGTTCTTC. This gives the protein CASSLESLAAYNEQFF.

This clone was counted between two and nine times. This rearrangement joins TRBV7-2 to TRBJ1-4; D call uncertain. Between the trimmed V and J ends, which lost 1 base and 5 bases, there was a span of 14 bases. The germline CDR1 and CDR2 sequences are SGHTA and FQGNSA. The CDR3 is 16 residues long. Here the CDR3 reads CASSLETPGGNEKLFF. The CDR3 DNA is TGTGCCAGCAGCTTAGAGACGCCCGGAGGAAATGAAAAACTGTTTTTT.

V and J are TRBV6-1 and TRBJ1-1; D not certain. The germline V gene encodes CDR1 MNHNS and CDR2 SASEGT. This CDR3 has 13 amino acids. The V end was cut by 4 bases, the J end by 1 base, with 7 bases between. This chain's CDR3 is CASSGAWNTEAFF. In nucleotides, the CDR3 is TGTGCCAGCAGTGGGGCATGGAACACTGAAGCTTTCTTT.

There are a few counts of this clone. The V and J genes are TRBV7-8 and TRBJ2-6; TRBD1 agrees at 7 bases. Trimming took 0 bases from V and 4 from J; bases not matched to a gene: 3. The CDR3 sequence is 16 residues long. The germline V gene has CDR1 SGHVS and CDR2 FQNEAQ. CDR3 bases: TGTGCCAGCAGCTTAGCGCCGGACAGGGGGGCCAACGTCCTGACTTTC. This sequence encodes CASSLAPDRGANVLTF.

The V call is TRBV30, the J call TRBJ1-4; D is possibly TRBD1 (5 bases). The V gene's germline CDR1 is GTSNPN and CDR2 SVGIG (reference sequence). The CDR3 sequence is 18 residues long. Trimming stripped 2 bases from V and 7 bases from J, with 26 bases between. Here the CDR3 reads CAWSSLGGPSLTGEKLFF. The CDR3 DNA is TGTGCCTGGAGTTCCTTGGGGGGACCCTCCCTGACGGGTGAAAAACTGTTTTTT.

The V gene is TRBV19, the J gene TRBJ1-2, with TRBD1 identical over 7 bases. The CDR3 totals 13 residues. Germline CDR1 reads LNHDA; CDR2 reads SQIVND (reference sequence). J lost 4 bases, V lost 7 bases, and 6 bases had no gene match. The CDR3 sequence is CASTRGRLYGYTF. The CDR3 nucleotides are TGTGCCAGTACGAGGGGGCGACTCTATGGCTACACCTTC.

The rearrangement joins TRBV6-1 to TRBJ2-3; weak D call: TRBD1 (6 bases). CDR1 and CDR2 from the germline V gene are MNHNS and SASEGT. This CDR3 region has 15 residues. Trimming removed 4 bases at V and 4 bases at J, with 15 bases between. CDR3 amino acids: CASSAGRRQADTQYF. CDR3 nucleotide sequence: TGTGCCAGCAGTGCCGGAAGAAGACAGGCAGATACGCAGTATTTT.

This clone was detected once. The chain has TRBV19 and TRBJ1-2; D is undetermined. This CDR3 has 15 amino acids. Trimming shortened V by 5 bases and J by 0 bases, and 13 bases separated the two germline ends. The V gene's germline CDR1 is LNHDA and CDR2 SQIVND (reference sequence). CDR3 in DNA: TGTGCCAGTAGTGCCCGCGGGGAAGCTAACTATGGCTACACCTTC. Encoded protein: CASSARGEANYGYTF.

The chain couples TRBV6-6 to TRBJ1-6; D perhaps matches TRBD1 (6 bases). Germline assignment: CDR1 MNHNY and CDR2 SVGAGI (reference sequence). Trimming cost V 7 bases and J 7 bases, with 14 bases left between them. CDR3 length: 14 amino acids. The chain's CDR3 is CASTPGTHNSPLHF. CDR3 bases: TGTGCCAGCACACCCGGGACACACAATTCACCCCTCCACTTT.

V usage is TRBV18 and J usage is TRBJ2-5; D is perhaps TRBD1 (5 bases). CDR1 KGHSH and CDR2 LQKENI come from the germline V gene. V was cut by 3 bases and J by 9 bases, with 14 bases left in between. The CDR3 has 13 amino acids. The CDR3 spells CASSPDTLDAQYF. The DNA for the CDR3 is TGTGCCAGCTCACCGGACACCCTAGACGCCCAGTACTTC.

The chain carries TRBV5-1 and TRBJ2-2, with D perhaps assigned TRBD1 or TRBD2 (5 bases each). CDR3 size: 16 residues. CDR1 is SGHRS, CDR2 YFSETQ, per germline. V dropped 0 bases and J dropped 5 bases, with 14 bases sitting between them. The CDR3 is CASSLGDEGETGELFF. For the CDR3, the DNA is TGCGCCAGCAGCTTGGGGGACGAAGGTGAGACCGGGGAGCTGTTTTTT.

V usage is TRBV19 and J usage is TRBJ1-2; D ambiguous. The V end lost 3 bases, the J end lost 4 bases, and 21 bases lay between the germline ends. The germline CDR1 and CDR2 sequences are LNHDA and SQIVND (reference sequence). This CDR3 has 17 residues. DNA for the CDR3: TGTGCCAGTAGTATGTTAACGGACGGACGAAACCTCTATGGCTACACCTTC. Residues: CASSMLTDGRNLYGYTF.

V gene TRBV7-6 combines with J gene TRBJ2-3; 12 bases are a match to TRBD2. CDR3 length equals 17 residues. J lost 0 bases, V lost 0 bases, and 1 base had no gene match. CDR1 SGHVS and CDR2 FNYEAQ come from the germline V gene. DNA of the CDR3: TGTGCCAGCAGCTTAGCCGGACTAGCGGGGAGCACAGATACGCAGTATTTT. This encodes CASSLAGLAGSTDTQYF.

The CDR3 coding sequence is TGTGCCAGCAGCGCACAGGGGGCGGGCAATCAGCCCCAGCATTTT. Protein sequence: CASSAQGAGNQPQHF. The chain carries TRBV9 and TRBJ1-5, with TRBD1 matching over 9 bases. The junction had 3 bases not matched to a gene; V was cut back by 3 bases and J by 2 bases. Germline V gene data show CDR1 as SGDLS and CDR2 as YYNGEE. This CDR3 spans 15 amino acids.

The rearrangement uses TRBV2 and TRBJ2-1; 7 bases match TRBD1. The CDR3 consists of 15 residues. V gave up 4 bases and J gave up 4 bases; unmatched junction bases: 7. Germline CDR1 is SNHLY and CDR2 is FYNNEI. The CDR3 DNA reads as TGTGCCAGCAGTGCACGACAGGGTGGGTACAATGAGCAGTTCTTC. Encoded protein: CASSARQGGYNEQFF.

This clone was picked up a small number of times. This chain links TRBV11-2 with TRBJ1-3; maybe TRBD1 (5 bases). CDR1 is SGHAT and CDR2 is FQNNGV in the germline V gene. V was shortened by 1 base and J by 0 bases, with 10 bases between the two germline ends. The CDR3 has 16 amino acids. CDR3 sequence: CASSLVTDYSGNTIYF. DNA for the CDR3: TGTGCCAGCAGCTTAGTGACAGACTACTCTGGAAACACCATATATTTT.

This clone was detected a few times. The rearrangement links TRBV7-2 to TRBJ2-7; D may correspond to TRBD1 or TRBD2 (5 bases each). CDR3 length: 15 residues. The germline V gene encodes CDR1 SGHTA and CDR2 FQGNSA. The ends were cut back, 5 bases at V and 7 bases at J, with 21 bases in the middle. This CDR3 is CASSPILGASTEQYF. The DNA for the CDR3 is TGTGCCAGCAGCCCTATTCTCGGGGCTAGCACAGAGCAGTACTTC.

The rearrangement uses TRBV5-1 and TRBJ2-5; 14 bases line up with TRBD2. CDR1 is SGHRS, CDR2 YFSETQ, per germline. The CDR3 loop spans 17 amino acids. V was pared by 1 base and J by 0 bases, with 2 bases of the junction left unmatched. CDR3 protein: CASSLRTSGRYQETQYF. The DNA of the CDR3 is TGCGCCAGCAGCTTGAGGACTAGCGGGAGGTACCAAGAGACCCAGTACTTC.

J is TRBJ2-1 and V is TRBV9; 13 positions agree with TRBD2. CDR3 length: 15 residues. CDR1 SGDLS and CDR2 YYNGEE come from the germline V gene. The junction had 4 bases not matched to a gene; V was cut back by 5 bases and J by 5 bases. As DNA, the CDR3 is TGTGCCAGCAGTCCTACTAGCGGGGGGGACAATGAGCAGTTCTTC. This translates into CASSPTSGGDNEQFF.

This clone was observed a handful of times. J is TRBJ2-5 and V is TRBV9; possibly TRBD1 or TRBD2 for D (5 bases each). Trimming took 0 bases from V and 5 from J, leaving 20 bases between them. Germline loops: CDR1 SGDLS, CDR2 YYNGEE. This CDR3 has 17 residues. CDR3 amino acids: CASSVDRGSRASETQYF. CDR3 in DNA: TGTGCCAGCAGCGTAGACCGAGGGTCCAGGGCTTCGGAGACCCAGTACTTC.

This rearrangement joins TRBV15 to TRBJ2-7; the match to TRBD1 covers 7 bases. Germline V gene lookup returns CDR1 LNHNV and CDR2 YYDKDF (reference sequence). Trimming took 1 base from V and 4 from J; bases not matched to a gene: 7. The CDR3 covers 15 residues. The CDR3 DNA follows: TGTGCCACCAGCAGAGTCCGGGACAGAGATTACGAGCAGTACTTC. Residues: CATSRVRDRDYEQYF.